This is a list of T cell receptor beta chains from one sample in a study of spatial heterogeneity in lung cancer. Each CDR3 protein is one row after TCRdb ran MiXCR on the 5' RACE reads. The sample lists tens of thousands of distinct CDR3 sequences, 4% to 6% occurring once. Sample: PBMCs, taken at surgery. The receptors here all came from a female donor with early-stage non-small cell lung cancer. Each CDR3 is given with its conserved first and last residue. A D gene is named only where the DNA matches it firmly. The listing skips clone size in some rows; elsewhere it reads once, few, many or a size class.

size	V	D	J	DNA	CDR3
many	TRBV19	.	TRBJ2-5	TGTGCCACTCGGTATGACCAAGAGACCCAGTACTTC	CATRYDQETQYF
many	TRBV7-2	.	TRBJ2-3	TGTGCCAGCAGCTTAGAGCCGCAGCATACGCAGTATTTT	CASSLEPQHTQYF
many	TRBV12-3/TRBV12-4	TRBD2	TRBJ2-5	TGTGCCAGCAGTCACGGACTAGCATCGGAGACCCAGTACTTC	CASSHGLASETQYF
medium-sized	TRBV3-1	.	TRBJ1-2	TGTGCCAGCAGCCAAAGACAGGACTATGGCTACACCTTC	CASSQRQDYGYTF
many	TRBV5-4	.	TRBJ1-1	TGTGCCAGCAGCTTGGAGTCTGGGTACACTGAAGCTTTCTTT	CASSLESGYTEAFF
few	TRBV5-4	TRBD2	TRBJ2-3	TGTGCCAGCAGCCCCCTCCTACTAGCGGGAGGAGGGGATACGCAGTATTTT	CASSPLLLAGGGDTQYF
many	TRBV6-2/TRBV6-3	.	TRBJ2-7	TGTGCCAGCGCTACAATGGAAGTTACCTACGAGCAGTACTTC	CASATMEVTYEQYF
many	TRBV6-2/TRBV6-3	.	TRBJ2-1	TGTGCCAGCAGTCATCACCTGGGCAATGAGCAGTTCTTC	CASSHHLGNEQFF
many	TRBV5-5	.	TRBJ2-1	TGCGCCAGCAGCCCGGACTATTACAATGAGCAGTTCTTC	CASSPDYYNEQFF
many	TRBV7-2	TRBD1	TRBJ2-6	TGTGCCAGCAGCCCCAGCCCGGGACAGGGGGCCAACGTCCTGACTTTC	CASSPSPGQGANVLTF
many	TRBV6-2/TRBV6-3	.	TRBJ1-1	TGTGCCAGCAGTTACTCGAGGCAGTTCTACACTGAAGCTTTCTTT	CASSYSRQFYTEAFF
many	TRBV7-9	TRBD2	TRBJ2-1	TGTGCCAGCAGCTTAAGTTTAGCGGGAGTCATGAATGAGCAGTTCTTC	CASSLSLAGVMNEQFF
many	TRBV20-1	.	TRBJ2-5	TGCAGTGCTGATAGGGGACGGCTTGACGAGACCCAGTACTTC	CSADRGRLDETQYF
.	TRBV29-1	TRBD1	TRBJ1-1	TGCAGCGTTGAAGATCACCAGGGGGCGGCTTTCTTT	CSVEDHQGAAFF
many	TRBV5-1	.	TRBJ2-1	TGCGCCAGCAGCTTGGAGGGCATCTACAATGAGCAGTTCTTC	CASSLEGIYNEQFF
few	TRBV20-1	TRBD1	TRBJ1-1	TGCAGTGCTAGAGTGGGACAGGGGGCGCGGAACACTGAAGCTTTCTTT	CSARVGQGARNTEAFF
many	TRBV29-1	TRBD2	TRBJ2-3	TGCAGCGTTGTAGGCCTAGCGGGAGGAGGCACAGATACGCAGTATTTT	CSVVGLAGGGTDTQYF
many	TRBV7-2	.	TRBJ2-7	TGTGCCAGCAGCTTAATGGGGGTGGAATCCTACGAGCAGTACTTC	CASSLMGVESYEQYF
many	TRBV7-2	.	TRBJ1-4	TGTGCCAGCAGCTTAGTATGGGGCGAAAAACTGTTTTTT	CASSLVWGEKLFF
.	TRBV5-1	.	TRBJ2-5	TGCGCCAGCAGCTTGTGGCAGGGGGAGACCCAGTACTTC	CASSLWQGETQYF
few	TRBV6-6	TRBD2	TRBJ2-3	TGTGCCAGCAGTTATGCTCAGGGACTAGCGAGAGATACGCAGTATTTT	CASSYAQGLARDTQYF
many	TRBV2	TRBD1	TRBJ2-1	TGTGCCAGCAGTGAACCTCTAGGGGGCGAGGAGCAGTTCTTC	CASSEPLGGEEQFF
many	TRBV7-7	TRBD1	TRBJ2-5	TGTGCTAGCAGCTATAGGGGGCACCAAGAGACCCAGTACTTC	CASSYRGHQETQYF
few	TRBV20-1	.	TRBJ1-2	TGCAGTGCCATACCCGAATCTAACTATGGCTACACCTTC	CSAIPESNYGYTF
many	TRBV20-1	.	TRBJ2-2	TGCAGTGCCGACGGGAACACCGGGGAGCTGTTTTTT	CSADGNTGELFF
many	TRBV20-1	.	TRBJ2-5	TGCAGTGCTAGAGTAAGAGGGCGAGAGACCCAGTACTTC	CSARVRGRETQYF
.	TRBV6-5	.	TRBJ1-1	TGTGCCAGCAGTTACTCGGTTCTTTGGGGGCGCGAAGCTTTCTTT	CASSYSVLWGREAFF
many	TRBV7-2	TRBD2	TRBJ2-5	TGTGCCAGCAGCATGATAGCGGGAGTCGAGACCCAGTACTTC	CASSMIAGVETQYF
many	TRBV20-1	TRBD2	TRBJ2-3	TGCAGTGCTAGACCACTAGCGGGGGGGCGGTCTTCTTTTACAGATACGCAGTATTTT	CSARPLAGGRSSFTDTQYF
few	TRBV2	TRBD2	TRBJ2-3	TGTGCCAGCAGAGCTCTAGCGGGATGGACAGATACGCAGTATTTT	CASRALAGWTDTQYF
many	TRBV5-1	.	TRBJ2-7	TGCGCCAGCAGCTTGGGGACTGCCGCCTCCTACGAGCAGTACTTC	CASSLGTAASYEQYF
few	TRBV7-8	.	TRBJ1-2	TGTGCCAGCAGCTTAGCCGAGCCCTATGGCTACACCTTC	CASSLAEPYGYTF
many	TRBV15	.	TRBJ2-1	TGTGCCACCAGCAGAGATGAGGAGAATGAGCAGTTCTTC	CATSRDEENEQFF
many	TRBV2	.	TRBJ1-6	TGTGCCAGCAGTGTAGACAGAGTAACCTATAATTCACCCCTCCACTTT	CASSVDRVTYNSPLHF
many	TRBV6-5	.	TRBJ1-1	TGTGCCAGCAGTTACTTGTGGAACACTGAAGCTTTCTTT	CASSYLWNTEAFF
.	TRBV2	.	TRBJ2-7	TGTGCCAGCAGTGAAGGTCGGTACGAGCAGTACTTC	CASSEGRYEQYF
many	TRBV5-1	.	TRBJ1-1	TGCGCCAGCAGCACGACACCGAACACTGAAGCTTTCTTT	CASSTTPNTEAFF
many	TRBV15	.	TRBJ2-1	TGTGCCACCAGCAGAGACGAAGGCGAGCAGTTCTTC	CATSRDEGEQFF
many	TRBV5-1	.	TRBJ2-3	TGCGCCAGCAGCTCCTGGGGGGGCACAGATACGCAGTATTTT	CASSSWGGTDTQYF
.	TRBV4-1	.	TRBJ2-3	TGCGCCAGCAGCCAAGGACCGTCGAAAGCAGATACGCAGTATTTT	CASSQGPSKADTQYF
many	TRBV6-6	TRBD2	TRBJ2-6	TGTGCCAGCAGTCCCACTAGCGGGGGGTTCTCTGGGGCCAACGTCCTGACTTTC	CASSPTSGGFSGANVLTF
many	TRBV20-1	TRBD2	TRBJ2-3	TGCAGTGCACTAGCGGGGGTCACAGATACGCAGTATTTT	CSALAGVTDTQYF
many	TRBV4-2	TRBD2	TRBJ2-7	TGTGCCAGCAGCCAGCCCCCGCGGGGGGAGCAGTACTTC	CASSQPPRGEQYF